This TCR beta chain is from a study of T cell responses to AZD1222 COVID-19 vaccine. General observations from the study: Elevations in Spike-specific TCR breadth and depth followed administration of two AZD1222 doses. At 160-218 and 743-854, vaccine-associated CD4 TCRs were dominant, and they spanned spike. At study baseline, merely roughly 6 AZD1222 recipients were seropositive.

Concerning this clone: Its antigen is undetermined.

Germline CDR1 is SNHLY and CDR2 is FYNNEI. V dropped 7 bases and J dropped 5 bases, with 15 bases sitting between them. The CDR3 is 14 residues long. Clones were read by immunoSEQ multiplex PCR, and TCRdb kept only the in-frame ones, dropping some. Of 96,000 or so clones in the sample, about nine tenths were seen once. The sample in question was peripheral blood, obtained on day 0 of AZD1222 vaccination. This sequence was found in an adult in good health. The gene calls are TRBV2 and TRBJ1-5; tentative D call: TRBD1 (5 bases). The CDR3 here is CASNGAGGYQPQHF. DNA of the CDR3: TGTGCCAGCAATGGGGCGGGGGGGTATCAGCCCCAGCATTTT.